The 16 T cell receptor beta chains presented below share a single source sample, sequenced in a study of blood T cell repertoires in COVID-19. Sequencing was performed with immunoSEQ multiplex PCR; in TCRdb, only in-frame clones are kept and a portion is missing. The sample records tens of thousands of clones, 75% to 80% being singletons. Sequencing used peripheral blood. The source of these receptors is a man between 65 and 80 years old with COVID-19, enrolled during active disease.

The chain couples TRBV3-1 (or the pseudogene TRBV3-2) to TRBJ2-7; 7 bases agree with TRBD2. Unmatched junction bases numbered 2, after V lost 1 base and J lost 2 bases. Germline CDR1 is LGHDT and CDR2 is YNNKEL (reference sequence). This CDR3 has 14 residues. CDR3 DNA sequence: TGTGCCAGCAGCCAAGTGGCGGGGGCCTACGAGCAGTACTTC. This gives the protein CASSQVAGAYEQYF.

This clone was detected a few times. V usage is TRBV5-6 and J usage is TRBJ2-4, with a possible D match to TRBD1 (5 bases). The CDR3 is made up of 14 amino acids. CDR1 and CDR2 (germline): SGHDT, YYEEEE. V shed 3 bases and J shed 4 bases, with 11 bases lying between them. This chain's CDR3 is CASSWVQGKNIQYF. The CDR3, as DNA: TGTGCCAGCAGCTGGGTGCAGGGTAAAAACATTCAGTACTTC.

This clone was recorded many times. V and J are TRBV11-2 and TRBJ1-6; 8 bases line up with TRBD1. The trim removed 1 base at V and 8 bases at J, leaving 7 bases unmatched. The CDR3 loop spans 16 amino acids. Looked up from germline, CDR1 is SGHAT and CDR2 is FQNNGV. DNA of the CDR3: TGTGCCAGCAGCTTAGGAGTAAGGACAGGGTATTCACCCCTCCACTTT. Amino acid sequence: CASSLGVRTGYSPLHF.

This chain connects TRBV4-1 to TRBJ1-1, with D possibly matching TRBD1 (5 bases). Per the germline V gene, CDR1 is MGHRA and CDR2 is YSYEKL. This CDR3 has 16 amino acids. Deletions cut 1 base from V and 6 bases from J, with 18 bases between. DNA for the CDR3: TGCGCCAGCAGCCAAGCTCGAGGGGTGGGACTCTCTGAAGCTTTCTTT. It specifies CASSQARGVGLSEAFF.

The chain uses TRBV3-1 (or the pseudogene TRBV3-2) and TRBJ2-7; 8 bases are shared with TRBD1. CDR1 and CDR2 (germline): LGHDT, YNNKEL (reference sequence). CDR3 size: 16 residues. Trimming removed 1 base from V and 3 bases from J; junction bases left unmatched: 8. In nucleotides, the CDR3 is TGTGCCAGCAGCCAAGGGACAGGGAAGACCCACTACGAGCAGTACTTC. This gives the protein CASSQGTGKTHYEQYF.

The rearrangement uses TRBV11-2 and TRBJ2-7; 14 bases match TRBD2. CDR1 SGHAT and CDR2 FQNNGV come from the germline V gene. Losses at the gene ends were 3 bases for V and 4 bases for J; bases not matched to a gene: 2. This CDR3 spans 15 amino acids. The CDR3 spells CASSLTSGGAYEQYF. The CDR3, as DNA: TGTGCCAGCAGCTTGACTAGCGGGGGGGCTTACGAGCAGTACTTC.

V gene TRBV19 combines with J gene TRBJ1-1, with TRBD1 matching over 8 bases. After removal of 6 bases from V and 1 base from J, the junction contained 4 bases not matched to a gene. Per the germline V gene, CDR1 is LNHDA and CDR2 is SQIVND (reference sequence). The CDR3 length is 14 residues. The CDR3 spells CASRQGQANTEAFF. The DNA of the CDR3 is TGTGCCAGTAGACAGGGACAGGCGAACACTGAAGCTTTCTTT. Complete variable domain (other parts from reference TRBV19 and TRBJ1-1): DGGITQSPKYLFRKEGQNVTLSCEQNLNHDAMYWYRQDPGQGLRLIYYSQIVNDFQKGDIAEGYSVSREKKESFPLTVTSAQKNPTAFYLCASRQGQANTEAFFGQGTRLTVV.

The chain carries TRBV23-1 and TRBJ2-3; TRBD2 matches 7 bases. Being an ORF, TRBV23-1 has a function that is uncertain. V trimming: 7 bases; J trimming: 3 bases; junction bases outside the gene matches: 22. This CDR3 has 19 amino acids. Written as DNA, the CDR3 is TGCGCCAGCACCTTATTGGGCGCGGGAGTCGCGAATAGGACAGATACGCAGTATTTT. Translating gives CASTLLGAGVANRTDTQYF.

This chain links TRBV28 with TRBJ2-7; possible D gene TRBD2, 5 bases. The CDR3 consists of 13 residues. V was clipped by 6 bases and J by 5 bases, with 14 bases between them. Germline V gene lookup returns CDR1 MDHEN and CDR2 SYDVKM. This CDR3 reads CASSSGSWDEQYF. The CDR3 coding sequence is TGTGCCAGCAGCTCGGGATCGTGGGACGAGCAGTACTTC.

This clone was detected once. The V gene is TRBV4-3, the J gene TRBJ1-1, with D unclear. The CDR3 spans 13 residues. Trimming stripped 1 base from V and 8 bases from J, with 11 bases between. CDR1 and CDR2 (germline): LGHNA, YSLEER. Here the CDR3 reads CASSQGEQLEAFF. The CDR3 nucleotides read TGCGCCAGCAGCCAAGGTGAACAGCTCGAAGCTTTCTTT.

As concerns this clone: The junction differs from germline at one of its ends, possibly a read error. The rearrangement uses TRBV7-7 and TRBJ1-3; D is uncertain. The CDR3 is 12 amino acids. In germline, CDR1 is SSHAT, CDR2 FNYEAQ (reference sequence). CDR3 loop: CASSPGGNTIYF. The CDR3 DNA is TGTGCTAGCAGCCCGGGTGGAAACACCATATATTTT.

This chain uses TRBV6-6 with TRBJ2-7; 7 bases match TRBD1. The J segment lost 4 bases and the V segment lost 6 bases, leaving 12 bases of the junction unmatched. This CDR3 has 15 amino acids. Germline V gives CDR1 MNHNY, CDR2 SVGAGI (reference sequence). The CDR3, as DNA: TGTGCCAGCAGGTCGCTCGACAGGGTCGGGTACGAGCAGTACTTC. This translates into CASRSLDRVGYEQYF.

This chain links TRBV6-2 or TRBV6-3 with TRBJ1-5; TRBD1 matches 9 bases. The CDR3 has 17 residues. The J segment lost 5 bases and the V segment lost 2 bases, leaving 10 bases of the junction unmatched. From germline, CDR1 is MNHEY and CDR2 SVGEGT. Here the CDR3 reads CASSYTNRGQGHQPQHF. CDR3 DNA: TGTGCCAGCAGTTACACCAACAGGGGGCAGGGGCATCAGCCCCAGCATTTT.

This sequence joins TRBV5-4 and TRBJ2-1; TRBD2 aligns across 8 bases. The CDR3 runs to 15 residues. Germline CDR1 is SGHNT and CDR2 is YYREEE (reference sequence). With 4 bases clipped from V and 4 bases from J, the junction kept 7 bases outside the gene matches. The CDR3 DNA is TGTGCCAGCAGCGTGGGACTAGGGGCTTACAATGAGCAGTTCTTC. Amino acids: CASSVGLGAYNEQFF.

The sample holds one count of this clone. The chain couples TRBV15 to TRBJ1-1; D is ambiguous. There are 12 residues in the CDR3. Germline loops: CDR1 LNHNV, CDR2 YYDKDF (reference sequence). Trimming removed 5 bases at V and 4 bases at J, with 8 bases between. CDR3 loop: CATSPRGTEAFF. The CDR3 DNA reads as TGTGCCACCAGCCCGCGTGGCACTGAAGCTTTCTTT.

The V call is TRBV25-1, the J call TRBJ2-5; 13 bases agree with TRBD2. The trim removed 0 bases at V and 5 bases at J, leaving 3 bases unmatched. CDR3 length equals 16 residues. Per the germline V gene, CDR1 is MGHDK and CDR2 is SYGVNS. CDR3 in amino acids: CASSEYTSGRVETQYF. In DNA form, the CDR3 reads TGTGCCAGCAGTGAATACACTAGCGGGAGGGTGGAGACCCAGTACTTC.